These 14 T cell receptor beta chains were all obtained from the same sample, sequenced in a study of cytomegalovirus exposure and HLA in healthy donors. PCR used 60 Vbeta primers and 13 Jbeta primers. The assay was immunoSEQ multiplex PCR, and TCRdb's table has in-frame clones only and misses some. This table has about 180,000 clones, about 80% appearing once. Sequences were obtained from PBMCs. The receptors come from a woman in her thirties or forties in good health and CMV-seronegative.

This clone was detected only once. The V call is TRBV6-6, the J call TRBJ2-5, with TRBD1 matching over 8 bases. This CDR3 contains 15 residues. Germline V gene data show CDR1 as MNHNY and CDR2 as SVGAGI (reference sequence). V lost 6 bases to trimming and J lost 3 bases; unmatched junction nucleotides: 9. This chain's CDR3 is CASRQAGGRKETQYF. The CDR3 DNA reads TGTGCCAGCAGGCAAGCAGGGGGCCGGAAAGAGACCCAGTACTTC.

This chain uses TRBV30 with TRBJ2-2; TRBD2 is a possible D gene (6 bases). The germline CDR1 and CDR2 sequences are GTSNPN and SVGIG (reference sequence). V lost 3 bases and J 5 bases, leaving 10 bases between the germline ends. The CDR3 spans 13 residues. The CDR3 spells CAWRVGGTGELFF. The CDR3 bases are TGTGCCTGGAGGGTGGGGGGTACCGGGGAGCTGTTTTTT.

The chain has TRBV5-4 and TRBJ1-4; D is undetermined. CDR3 length: 14 residues. V gave up 0 bases and J gave up 12 bases, with 15 bases separating them. Germline V CDR1 and CDR2: SGHNT, YYREEE (reference sequence). The CDR3 DNA follows: TGTGCCAGCAGCTTGGCGACCGATCCTGAGGAACTGTTTTTT. This codes for CASSLATDPEELFF.

This clone showed up just once. This rearrangement joins TRBV5-8 to TRBJ2-7, with TRBD2 identical over 10 bases. Germline V gives CDR1 SGHTS, CDR2 YDEGEE. The junction had 12 bases not matched to a gene; V was cut back by 4 bases and J by 2 bases. The CDR3 extends over 17 amino acids. The CDR3 coding sequence is TGTGCCAGCAGCCGCGACCTCGGGACTAGCGACCCCTACGAGCAGTACTTC. The encoded protein is CASSRDLGTSDPYEQYF.

The V and J genes are TRBV7-8 and TRBJ2-7; TRBD1 matches at 9 bases. Germline V gene sequence: CDR1 SGHVS, CDR2 FQNEAQ. The trim removed 0 bases at V and 4 bases at J, leaving 4 bases unmatched. This CDR3 spans 15 amino acids. CDR3 coding DNA: TGTGCCAGCAGCTTAGCCTCGGGACAGGGTTACGAGCAGTACTTC. Residues: CASSLASGQGYEQYF.

The chain employs TRBV12-5 and TRBJ2-3; no firm D call. This CDR3 spans 14 amino acids. Trimming left V 6 bases short and J 3 bases short, with 13 bases between. Germline values: CDR1 LGHNT, CDR2 FRNRAP. In DNA, the CDR3 is TGTGCTAGTGGACCGGGTTATGGGACAGATACGCAGTATTTT. Encoded protein: CASGPGYGTDTQYF.

V is TRBV9 and J is TRBJ1-6; weak D call: TRBD1 (6 bases). The V and J ends lost 4 bases and 9 bases respectively, with 17 bases between them. This CDR3 is 15 amino acids long. Germline-derived CDR1 and CDR2 are SGDLS and YYNGEE. The CDR3 DNA is TGTGCCAGCAGCCCCTACATACAGGGCCCTTCACCCCTCCACTTT. Translating gives CASSPYIQGPSPLHF. Using reference TRBV9 and TRBJ1-6 for the parts outside the CDR3, the full variable domain is DSGVTQTPKHLITATGQRVTLRCSPRSGDLSVYWYQQSLDQGLQFLIQYYNGEERAKGNILERFSAQQFPDLHSELNLSSLELGDSALYFCASSPYIQGPSPLHFGNGTRLTVT.

The chain recombines TRBV5-1 with TRBJ2-7; D ambiguous. CDR3 length: 14 amino acids. The V and J ends lost 2 bases and 2 bases respectively, with 11 bases between them. Germline-derived CDR1 and CDR2 are SGHRS and YFSETQ. CDR3 DNA sequence: TGCGCCAGCAGCTTTGACTGGATACCCTACGAGCAGTACTTC. It translates to CASSFDWIPYEQYF.

The chain uses TRBV27 and TRBJ2-3; 11 bases map to TRBD2. The CDR3 covers 16 residues. V dropped 3 bases and J dropped 3; count of bases not matched to a gene: 5. Per the germline V gene, CDR1 is MNHEY and CDR2 is SMNVEV (reference sequence). The CDR3 DNA reads as TGTGCCAGCAGTTTTTTGAGACTAGCGGGAACAGATACGCAGTATTTT. It is translated as CASSFLRLAGTDTQYF.

A few counts support this clone. V gene TRBV9 combines with J gene TRBJ1-1; TRBD1 matches at 9 bases. CDR1 is SGDLS, CDR2 YYNGEE, per germline. V shed 5 bases and J 5 bases; nucleotides not matched to a gene: 4. This CDR3 has 13 residues. The CDR3 nucleotides are TGTGCCAGCAGTCCCGGGACAGGGACTGAAGCTTTCTTT. It encodes CASSPGTGTEAFF.

The rearrangement uses TRBV30 and TRBJ1-2, with 7 positions matching TRBD1. CDR3 length: 13 residues. J gave up 1 base and V 5 bases, and 4 bases lay outside the gene matches. Per germline, CDR1 GTSNPN and CDR2 SVGIG (reference sequence). In nucleotides, the CDR3 is TGTGCCTGGGTAGGGGGCCGTAACTATGGCTACACCTTC. This translates into CAWVGGRNYGYTF.

The chain links TRBV21-1 to TRBJ2-1; the table assigns TRBD2, which was not confirmed against the DNA. TRBV21-1 is described as a pseudogene. The CDR3 is 18 residues long. The CDR3 spells CASSKALRVIAWKAEQFF. For the CDR3, the DNA is TGTGCCAGCAGCAAAGCGCTAAGAGTTATAGCTTGGAAGGCCGAGCAGTTCTTC.

The gene calls are TRBV5-1 and TRBJ2-1; tentatively, D is TRBD1 (6 bases). Per germline, CDR1 SGHRS and CDR2 YFSETQ. V was shortened by 2 bases and J by 9 bases, with 24 bases between the two germline ends. The CDR3 runs 17 residues. As DNA, the CDR3 is TGCGCCAGCAGCTTCACCTTACAGGGCCCCGCCTCGGGTGAGCAGTTCTTC. It yields the protein CASSFTLQGPASGEQFF.

The chain combines TRBV7-9 with TRBJ1-2; unclear D gene. The CDR3 spans 13 residues. V lost 1 base and J 4 bases, leaving 7 bases between the germline ends. Looked up from germline, CDR1 is SEHNR and CDR2 is FQNEAQ (reference sequence). This chain's CDR3 is CASSLDQVYGYTF. The CDR3, as DNA: TGTGCCAGCAGCTTAGATCAGGTCTATGGCTACACCTTC.